Following are 24 T cell receptor beta chains from one sample sequenced in a study of CD8+ T cells in alopecia areata. Scientists pooled cutaneous lymph node cells and sorted them on CD4, CD8alpha, NKG2D, NKG2ACE and other markers. cDNA serving as the sequencing template came from extracted, reverse transcribed RNA. Using immunoSEQ multiplex PCR, the repertoire was profiled, and TCRdb retains in-frame clones only, with some absent. The profile covers roughly 260,000 clones, none occurring a single time. Sequencing input: CD4+ T cells sorted from a lymph node. Receptors were obtained from a C3H/HeJ mouse with alopecia areata. The strain's MHC type: H2-k.

As for this clone: The gene names here belong to mouse. The read comes to an end 4 residues before the CDR3 does, leaving the germline J gene to fill in the end. Other DNA sequences in this specimen translate into the identical CDR3. This sequence joins TRBV13-1 and TRBJ2-1, with 8 bases fitting TRBD1. The CDR3 covers 15 residues. Germline lookup yields CDR1 NSHNY and CDR2 SYGAGN. V shed 2 bases, J shed 0 bases, and the junction held 1 base outside the gene matches. The CDR3 spells CASSDQGANYAEQFF. Partial CDR3 DNA: TGTGCCAGCAGTGACCAGGGGGCTAACTATGCT.

About this clone itself: Genes and germline are mouse. CDR3 bases read: TGTGCCTGGAGTCCCCCCAATTCCTATAATTCGCCC. The encoded protein is CAWSPPNSYNSP. In full, the CDR3 reads CAWSPPNSYNSPLYF. The chain links TRBV31 to TRBJ1-6; D ambiguous. The read falls 3 residues short of the CDR3 end, and the missing part is taken from the germline J gene. Being an ORF, TRBJ1-6 has a function that is uncertain. The CDR3 is 15 residues long. Trimming removed 1 base from V and 0 bases from J, with 7 bases in between. CDR1 GKSSPN and CDR2 SITVG come from the germline V gene.

The table lists this clone with many counts. Gene names denote mouse genes. The read ends 4 residues shy of where the CDR3 ends; the end is completed using the germline J gene. Other DNA sequences in this specimen translate into the identical CDR3. V gene TRBV5 combines with J gene TRBJ1-1; D gene unclear. Germline loops: CDR1 LGHNA, CDR2 YNLKQL (reference sequence). The ends were cut back, 2 bases at V and 0 bases at J, with 1 base in the middle. This CDR3 is 12 amino acids long. CDR3 protein: CASSQTNTEVFF. CDR3 DNA, as far as it was read: TGTGCCAGCAGCCAAACAAACACA.

Only a few counts were recorded for this clone. Each gene name is a mouse one. The CDR3 DNA, read in part, is TGTGCTAGCAGTAGTCCGAGACAGGCAAACACCGGG. The encoded protein is CASSSPRQANTG. The whole CDR3 sequence is CASSSPRQANTGQLYF. This chain connects TRBV17 to TRBJ2-2, with D tentatively TRBD1 (6 bases). The read terminates 4 residues ahead of where the CDR3 ends, so the germline J gene completes it. Germline CDR1 and CDR2: MNHDT and YYDKIL. V was trimmed by 3 bases and J by 0 bases, leaving 11 bases between them. The CDR3 has 16 residues.

This clone occurred a few times. Gene labels here are mouse ones. The CDR3 goes on 4 residues after the read ends, and that part is filled in from the germline J gene. The chain recombines TRBV13-2 with TRBJ2-7; 9 bases are a match to TRBD1. The CDR3 has 15 residues. The germline V gene encodes CDR1 NNHNN and CDR2 SYGAGS (reference sequence). The CDR3 is CASGDARQGDHEQYF. The covered CDR3 bases are TGTGCCAGCGGTGATGCAAGACAGGGGGACCAT.

This clone was observed a handful of times. Gene names refer to mouse genes. Read sequence stops 4 residues before the CDR3 end, and the germline J gene provides the missing end. This chain uses TRBV19 with TRBJ2-3; the D gene is possibly TRBD1 (6 bases). Germline lookup yields CDR1 FNHDT and CDR2 SITEND (reference sequence). Trimming removed 5 bases from V and 0 bases from J, with 13 bases in between. This CDR3 has 15 amino acids. This chain's CDR3 is CASSPRDKSAETLYF. CDR3 DNA, as far as it was read: TGTGCCAGCAGCCCCCGGGACAAAAGTGCAGAA.

Turning to this clone: Germline and genes here are mouse. The read terminates 3 residues ahead of where the CDR3 ends, so the germline J gene completes it. The chain carries TRBV1 and TRBJ1-6; tentatively, D is TRBD1 (6 bases). TRBJ1-6 is noted as an ORF with a role that remains uncertain. Germline-derived CDR1 and CDR2 are NSQYPW and LRSPGD (reference sequence). V dropped 0 bases and J dropped 5 bases, with 11 bases sitting between them. The CDR3 extends over 16 amino acids. The CDR3 bases that were read are TGCACCTGCAGTGCAGATCTGGGACAAAATAATTCGCCC. This translates into CTCSADLGQNNSP. The full CDR3 is CTCSADLGQNNSPLYF.

Turning to this clone: All gene names here are mouse names. The read ends 4 residues before the CDR3 terminus; that terminus is restored from the germline J gene. This CDR3 is also generated by other DNA sequences in the sample. This chain connects TRBV13-1 to TRBJ2-2, with D maybe TRBD1 (6 bases). Trimming took off 5 bases at V and 0 bases at J, with 11 bases between the two ends. The CDR3 loop spans 15 amino acids. CDR1 NSHNY and CDR2 SYGAGN come from the germline V gene. The CDR3 here is CASSGQPANTGQLYF. CDR3 bases read: TGTGCCAGCAGCGGACAGCCTGCAAACACCGGG.

In the case of this clone: Gene names refer to mouse genes. The sequenced fragment ends 4 residues before the CDR3 boundary, so the rest is inferred from the germline J gene. The V and J genes are TRBV13-1 and TRBJ2-5, with a tentative D call TRBD1 (6 bases). This CDR3 region has 15 residues. The germline V and J ends were trimmed by 3 bases and 0 bases, with 11 bases remaining between them. The germline V gene encodes CDR1 NSHNY and CDR2 SYGAGN. The chain's CDR3 is CASSGRDNNQDTQYF. CDR3 bases read: TGTGCCAGCAGTGGCCGGGACAATAACCAAGAC.

For this clone: Mouse gene names apply. The CDR3 end lies 4 residues beyond the end of the read and is filled in from the germline J gene. This rearrangement joins TRBV14 to TRBJ2-1, with 10 bases fitting TRBD2. CDR1 and CDR2 from the germline V gene are SGHDT and FRDEAV. The CDR3 runs 15 residues. After removal of 3 bases from V and 4 bases from J, the junction contained 4 bases not matched to a gene. Incomplete CDR3 DNA: TGTGCCAGCAGTTCCGGGACTGGGGATTATGCT. This encodes CASSSGTGDYA. The full CDR3 sequence reads CASSSGTGDYAEQFF.

Only a few counts were recorded for this clone. Gene names are the mouse ones. With the read ending 4 residues before the CDR3 end, the germline J gene is used to fill in that end. This sequence joins TRBV13-1 and TRBJ2-1; TRBD1 is a possible D gene (7 bases). Germline V lookup: CDR1 NSHNY, CDR2 SYGAGN. CDR3 length: 14 amino acids. CDR3 sequence: CASSEARGRAEQFF. Incomplete CDR3 DNA: TGTGCCAGCAGTGAAGCAAGGGGGCGGGCT.

This clone was seen a handful of times. Gene names denote mouse genes. From the germline J gene comes the end of the CDR3, since the read stops 4 residues before it. J is TRBJ2-1 and V is TRBV5, with a possible D match to TRBD1 (7 bases). Germline V gene data show CDR1 as LGHNA and CDR2 as YNLKQL (reference sequence). The CDR3 consists of 15 residues. V was clipped by 4 bases and J by 4 bases, with 14 bases between them. The CDR3 bases that were read are TGTGCCAGCAGCCCCGAAGGGGGCCCTTATGCT. As protein: CASSPEGGPYA. Given in full, the CDR3 is CASSPEGGPYAEQFF.

In the case of this clone: The gene names given are mouse names. The read halts 4 residues ahead of the CDR3 end, with the missing end drawn from the germline J gene. The rearrangement links TRBV13-2 to TRBJ2-5; TRBD1 might be the D (5 bases). Germline assignment: CDR1 NNHNN and CDR2 SYGAGS (reference sequence). There are 14 residues in the CDR3. Trimming took off 3 bases at V and 3 bases at J, with 11 bases between the two ends. The covered CDR3 bases are TGTGCCAGCGGTGTGGTCGGACAACAAGAC. Amino acids: CASGVVGQQD. The entire CDR3 sequence reads CASGVVGQQDTQYF.

Comments on this clone: Germline and genes here are mouse. The DNA ends 4 residues before the CDR3 does, and the rest of the CDR3 is filled in from the germline J gene. The V gene is TRBV13-1, the J gene TRBJ1-1; 9 bases map to TRBD1. Germline V gene data show CDR1 as NSHNY and CDR2 as SYGAGN. Germline trimming cut 2 bases from V and 1 base from J; bases unmatched to any gene: 3. CDR3 size: 15 residues. The sequenced part of the CDR3 DNA is TGTGCCAGCAGTGAGACAGGGGGAGGGAACACA. Translating it yields CASSETGGGNT. The whole CDR3 sequence reads CASSETGGGNTEVFF.

This clone was recorded a few times. It may be a read error: a sequence one base away is much more abundant. Germline and genes here are mouse. Coverage ceases 4 residues before the CDR3 finishes, and the germline J gene fills in the end. Other DNA sequences within the sample encode an identical CDR3. The chain recombines TRBV1 with TRBJ2-7; a weak D match, TRBD2 (5 bases). Germline loops: CDR1 NSQYPW, CDR2 LRSPGD (reference sequence). This CDR3 spans 13 amino acids. The CDR3 region is CTCSADVGYEQYF. The CDR3 DNA, read in part, is TGCACCTGCAGTGCAGATGTGGGGTAT.

Remarks on this clone: Here the gene names and germline are mouse. Read data end 4 residues before the CDR3 end; the end is taken from the germline J gene. The rearrangement uses TRBV14 and TRBJ2-5, with 10 bases that match TRBD1. This CDR3 spans 14 amino acids. After removal of 4 bases from V and 2 bases from J, the junction contained 1 base not matched to a gene. Germline V gene lookup returns CDR1 SGHDT and CDR2 FRDEAV. The CDR3 protein is CASSRQGAQDTQYF. The DNA read from the CDR3 is TGTGCCAGCAGTCGACAGGGGGCCCAAGAC. Using reference TRBV14 and TRBJ2-5 for the parts outside the CDR3, the full variable domain is EAGVTQSPRYAVLQEGQAVSFWCDPISGHDTLYWYQQPRDQGPQLLVYFRDEAVIDNSQLPSDRFSAVRPKGTNSTLKIQSAKQGDTATYLCASSRQGAQDTQYFGPGTRLLVL.

The sample holds a few counts of this clone. The gene names here belong to mouse. With the read ending 3 residues before the CDR3 end, the germline J gene is used to fill in that end. This chain joins TRBV1 and TRBJ1-6, with D perhaps TRBD1 (5 bases). TRBJ1-6 is an ORF for which the function is uncertain. Germline V CDR1 and CDR2: NSQYPW, LRSPGD (reference sequence). V was cut by 1 base and J by 6 bases, with 7 bases left in between. This CDR3 has 14 amino acids. The CDR3 region is CTCSAGRVNSPLYF. CDR3 DNA, as far as it was read: TGCACCTGCAGTGCAGGCAGGGTTAATTCGCCC.

On this clone: Mouse gene names and germline throughout. With the read ending 4 residues before the CDR3 end, the germline J gene is used to fill in that end. The rearrangement joins TRBV31 to TRBJ2-1; TRBD2 agrees at 10 bases. The CDR3 sequence is 14 residues long. V gave up 8 bases and J gave up 4 bases; unmatched junction bases: 8. Germline CDR1 and CDR2: GKSSPN and SITVG. The sequenced CDR3 bases are TGTGCCCCATCACGACTGGGGGGATATGCT. It translates to CAPSRLGGYA. The CDR3 in full is CAPSRLGGYAEQFF.

This clone was observed a handful of times. Germline and genes: mouse. The CDR3 end is not reached by the read, which stops 4 residues before it; the germline J gene fills it in. This rearrangement joins TRBV31 to TRBJ1-2, with 9 bases aligning to TRBD1. Germline CDR1 reads GKSSPN; CDR2 reads SITVG. The ends lost 3 bases at V and 3 bases at J; junction bases unmatched: 2. The CDR3 spans 13 residues. Incomplete CDR3 DNA: TGTGCCTGGAGCGGGACAGGGCACTCC. Translating gives CAWSGTGHS. The full CDR3 reads CAWSGTGHSDYTF.

This clone was observed a few times. Gene names refer to mouse genes. The CDR3 region is CASTSDSYEQYF. The sequenced CDR3 bases are TGTGCCAGCACCTCGGACAGTTAT. The chain recombines TRBV19 with TRBJ2-7; possibly TRBD1 for D (6 bases). Read sequence stops 4 residues before the CDR3 end, and the germline J gene provides the missing end. The CDR3 covers 12 residues. Germline CDR1 is FNHDT and CDR2 is SITEND (reference sequence).

About this clone itself: A read error is possible here, since a much larger clone lies one base away. Each gene name is a mouse one. The read comes to an end 4 residues before the CDR3 does, leaving the germline J gene to fill in the end. This sequence joins TRBV13-3 and TRBJ2-5; D might be TRBD1 (5 bases). The length of the CDR3 is 13 residues. In germline, CDR1 is NNHDY, CDR2 SYVADS. V lost 6 bases, J lost 1 base, and 9 bases lay in between. CDR3 bases read: TGTGCCAGCACCAGGGAACACCAAGAC. Its protein is CASTREHQD. The full CDR3 is CASTREHQDTQYF.

This clone was seen a handful of times. Gene names are the mouse ones. The CDR3 end is not reached by the read, which stops 4 residues before it; the germline J gene fills it in. J is TRBJ2-7 and V is TRBV19; no reliable D call. Trimming removed 0 bases from V and 3 bases from J, with 7 bases in between. This CDR3 spans 13 amino acids. Germline V lookup: CDR1 FNHDT, CDR2 SITEND (reference sequence). The CDR3 loop reads CASSIVPDYEQYF. The covered CDR3 bases are TGTGCCAGCAGTATAGTCCCAGACTAT.

Concerning this clone itself: Gene and germline names: mouse. The read terminates 4 residues ahead of where the CDR3 ends, so the germline J gene completes it. The genes are TRBV14 and TRBJ2-1; TRBD2 agrees at 8 bases. Trimming at V came to 1 base and at J to 6 bases, leaving 6 bases not matched to a gene. There are 15 residues in the CDR3. The germline CDR1 and CDR2 sequences are SGHDT and FRDEAV. CDR3 DNA, as far as it was read: TGTGCCAGCAGTTTCGGGGGGGCGCGATTTGCT. Translation gives CASSFGGARFA. The entire CDR3 is CASSFGGARFAEQFF.

This clone has a handful of counts. Genes and germline come from the mouse. The read finishes 4 residues shy of the CDR3 end, and the germline J gene is used to complete it. The same CDR3 arises from other DNA sequences in this sample as well. The chain is built from TRBV1 and TRBJ1-2; D not resolved. Germline V lookup: CDR1 NSQYPW, CDR2 LRSPGD (reference sequence). The CDR3 has 13 amino acids. The ends were cut back, 3 bases at V and 0 bases at J, with 5 bases in the middle. The covered CDR3 bases are TGCACCTGCAGTGCTACAGCAAACTCC. Protein sequence: CTCSATANS. The entire CDR3 protein reads CTCSATANSDYTF.